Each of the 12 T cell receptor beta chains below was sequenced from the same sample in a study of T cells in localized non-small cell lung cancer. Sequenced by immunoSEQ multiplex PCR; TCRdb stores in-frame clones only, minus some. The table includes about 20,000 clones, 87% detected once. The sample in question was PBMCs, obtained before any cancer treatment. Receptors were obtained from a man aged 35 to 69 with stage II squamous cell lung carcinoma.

In DNA form, the CDR3 reads TGCGCCAGCAGCTTGACACAATTTTCCTACGAGCAGTACTTC. It translates to CASSLTQFSYEQYF. V is TRBV5-1 and J is TRBJ2-7; unclear D gene. The germline V gene encodes CDR1 SGHRS and CDR2 YFSETQ. The CDR3 runs 14 residues. Trimming took 1 base from V and 1 from J, leaving 9 bases between them.

The chain's CDR3 is CASSVLGQGWGGYTF. CDR3 nucleotide sequence: TGTGCCAGCAGCGTCCTCGGACAGGGGTGGGGAGGCTACACCTTC. The chain joins TRBV5-8 to TRBJ1-2; 9 bases align to TRBD1. The J segment lost 8 bases and the V segment lost 4 bases, leaving 12 bases of the junction unmatched. Germline lookup yields CDR1 SGHTS and CDR2 YDEGEE. CDR3 length equals 15 residues.

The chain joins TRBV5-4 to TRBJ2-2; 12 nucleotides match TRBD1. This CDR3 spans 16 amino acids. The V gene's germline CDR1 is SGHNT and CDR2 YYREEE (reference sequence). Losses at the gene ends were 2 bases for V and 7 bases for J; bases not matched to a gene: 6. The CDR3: CASSLVGDRGRGELFF. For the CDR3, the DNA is TGTGCCAGCAGCTTAGTGGGGGACAGGGGGCGCGGGGAGCTGTTTTTT.

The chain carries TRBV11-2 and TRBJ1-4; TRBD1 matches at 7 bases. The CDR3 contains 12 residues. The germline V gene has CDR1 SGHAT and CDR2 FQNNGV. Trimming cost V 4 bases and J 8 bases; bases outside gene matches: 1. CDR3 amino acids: CASSSGQEKLFF. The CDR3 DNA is TGTGCCAGCAGCTCGGGACAGGAAAAACTGTTTTTT.

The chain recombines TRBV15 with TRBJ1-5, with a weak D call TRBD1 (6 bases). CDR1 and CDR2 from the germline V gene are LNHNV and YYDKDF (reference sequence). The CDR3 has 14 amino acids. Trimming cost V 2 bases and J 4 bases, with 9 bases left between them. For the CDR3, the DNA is TGTGCCACCAGCAGAAAACAGGGAAATCAGCCCCAGCATTTT. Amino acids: CATSRKQGNQPQHF.

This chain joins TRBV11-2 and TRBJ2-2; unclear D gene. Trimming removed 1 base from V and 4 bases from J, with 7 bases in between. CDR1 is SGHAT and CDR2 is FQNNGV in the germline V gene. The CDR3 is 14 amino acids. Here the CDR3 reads CASSLGAATGELFF. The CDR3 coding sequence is TGTGCCAGCAGCTTAGGCGCAGCCACCGGGGAGCTGTTTTTT.

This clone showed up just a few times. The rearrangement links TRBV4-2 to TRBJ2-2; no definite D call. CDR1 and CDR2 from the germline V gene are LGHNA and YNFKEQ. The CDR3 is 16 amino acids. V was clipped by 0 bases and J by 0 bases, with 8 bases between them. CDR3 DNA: TGTGCCAGCAGCCAAGAATTGCAGGCGAACACCGGGGAGCTGTTTTTT. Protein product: CASSQELQANTGELFF.

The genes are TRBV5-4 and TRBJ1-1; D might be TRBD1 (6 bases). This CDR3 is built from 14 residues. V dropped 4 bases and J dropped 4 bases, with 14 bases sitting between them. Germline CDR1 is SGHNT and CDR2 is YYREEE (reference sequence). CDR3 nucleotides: TGTGCCAGCAGCCAGGACAGAAGAGGCACTGAAGCTTTCTTT. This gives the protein CASSQDRRGTEAFF.

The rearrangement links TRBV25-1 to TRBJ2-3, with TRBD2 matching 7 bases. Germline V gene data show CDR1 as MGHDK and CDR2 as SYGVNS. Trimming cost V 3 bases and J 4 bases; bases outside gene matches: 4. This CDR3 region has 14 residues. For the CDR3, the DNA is TGTGCCAGCAGTGACGGCGGGAGTCCAGATACGCAGTATTTT. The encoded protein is CASSDGGSPDTQYF.

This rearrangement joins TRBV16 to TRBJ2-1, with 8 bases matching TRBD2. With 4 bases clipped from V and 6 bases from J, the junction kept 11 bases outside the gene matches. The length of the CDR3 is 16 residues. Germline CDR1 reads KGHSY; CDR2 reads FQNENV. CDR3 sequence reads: CASSLHGRSGGNEQFF. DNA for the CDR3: TGTGCCAGCAGCCTCCACGGCAGGAGCGGGGGCAATGAGCAGTTCTTC.

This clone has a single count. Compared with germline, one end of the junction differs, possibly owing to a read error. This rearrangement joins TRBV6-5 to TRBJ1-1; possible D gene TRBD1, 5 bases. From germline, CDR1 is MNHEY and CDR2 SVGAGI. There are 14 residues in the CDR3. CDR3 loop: CTSSRVDIGAEAFF. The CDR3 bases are TGTACCAGCAGCCGGGTGGACATCGGGGCTGAAGCTTTCTTT.

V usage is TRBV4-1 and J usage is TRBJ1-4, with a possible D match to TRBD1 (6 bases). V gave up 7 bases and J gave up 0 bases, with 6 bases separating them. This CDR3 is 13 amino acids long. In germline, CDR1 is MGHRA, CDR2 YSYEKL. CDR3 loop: CASNRATNEKLFF. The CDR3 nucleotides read TGCGCCAGCAACAGGGCAACTAATGAAAAACTGTTTTTT.